Presented here are 28 T cell receptor beta chains from one specimen sequenced in a study of T cells after posttransplantation cyclophosphamide. Treatment was busulfan-fludarabine conditioning, a marrow graft, and cyclophosphamide on days +3 and +4. Profiled with immunoSEQ multiplex PCR; TCRdb holds only in-frame clones, not every one. The data hold 9,500 to 14,000 clones, with around nine tenths observed a single time. The input for sequencing was PBMCs, taken after allogeneic stem cell transplant with posttransplant cyclophosphamide. Receptor source: a female patient in her 30s who received an allogeneic stem cell transplant from an unrelated donor, was CMV-positive, and had no GVHD. The graft donor may account for some of the T cells.

This chain links TRBV27 with TRBJ1-2, with 8 bases that match TRBD1. Trimming removed 4 bases from V and 2 bases from J; junction bases left unmatched: 6. The germline CDR1 and CDR2 sequences are MNHEY and SMNVEV (reference sequence). The CDR3 is made up of 15 amino acids. The CDR3 DNA sequence: TGTGCCAGCAGTTCCGGACAGGGCGTAAACTATGGCTACACCTTC. Residues: CASSSGQGVNYGYTF.

This chain joins TRBV5-6 and TRBJ1-2; 10 positions agree with TRBD1. Germline values: CDR1 SGHDT, CDR2 YYEEEE. The V and J ends lost 2 bases and 7 bases, in that order; junction bases with no gene match: 11. The CDR3 runs to 16 residues. Here the CDR3 DNA reads TGTGCCAGCAGCTTACTTGGGACAGGGGATTCGGTTGGCTACACCTTC. This gives the protein CASSLLGTGDSVGYTF.

The chain carries TRBV11-2 and TRBJ1-1; perhaps TRBD1 as D (5 bases). In germline, CDR1 is SGHAT, CDR2 FQNNGV. The germline V and J ends were trimmed by 5 bases and 2 bases, with 18 bases remaining between them. The CDR3 has 16 residues. CDR3 protein: CASSPRVRGGNTEAFF. Written as DNA, the CDR3 is TGTGCCAGCAGCCCACGGGTCCGGGGGGGAAACACTGAAGCTTTCTTT.

This clone was observed once. The chain joins TRBV28 to TRBJ1-2; D gene uncertain. Germline V gives CDR1 MDHEN, CDR2 SYDVKM. This CDR3 is built from 17 residues. Trimming stripped 8 bases from V and 0 bases from J, with 22 bases between. Written as DNA, the CDR3 is TGTGCCAGCGGACGGGGAGACGGTTCACCAGCTAACTATGGCTACACCTTC. Its protein is CASGRGDGSPANYGYTF.

J is TRBJ1-2 and V is TRBV28, with 9 bases lining up with TRBD1. This CDR3 is built from 15 residues. Looked up from germline, CDR1 is MDHEN and CDR2 is SYDVKM. Losses at the gene ends were 0 bases for V and 6 bases for J; bases not matched to a gene: 5. The chain's CDR3 is CASSLWQQGANGYTF. The CDR3 DNA reads TGTGCCAGCAGTTTATGGCAACAGGGGGCGAATGGCTACACCTTC.

This clone is a singleton in its sample. V usage is TRBV6-5 and J usage is TRBJ1-4; maybe TRBD1 (6 bases). CDR3 length: 13 residues. V was clipped by 8 bases and J by 6 bases, with 13 bases between them. In germline, CDR1 is MNHEY, CDR2 SVGAGI. The CDR3 region is CASLGHSDEKLFF. In DNA form, the CDR3 reads TGTGCCAGCCTGGGACATTCAGATGAAAAACTGTTTTTT.

This chain links TRBV28 with TRBJ1-3, with 7 bases matching TRBD1. The V and J ends lost 8 bases and 4 bases, in that order; junction bases with no gene match: 11. Per the germline V gene, CDR1 is MDHEN and CDR2 is SYDVKM. This CDR3 contains 15 residues. For the CDR3, the DNA is TGTGCCAGCCGAAGTAACAGGGGCCCCGGAAACACCATATATTTT. Its protein product is CASRSNRGPGNTIYF.

This chain uses TRBV5-4 with TRBJ2-3; D unresolved. Deletions cut 4 bases from V and 2 bases from J, with 11 bases between. Germline V lookup: CDR1 SGHNT, CDR2 YYREEE (reference sequence). The CDR3 contains 14 residues. CDR3 protein: CASSPPTTTDTQYF. CDR3 nucleotide sequence: TGTGCCAGCAGCCCTCCCACAACCACAGATACGCAGTATTTT.

This clone was picked up one time. The V and J genes are TRBV4-1 and TRBJ2-3; 14 bases are a match to TRBD2. This CDR3 comprises 21 residues. Germline CDR1 and CDR2: MGHRA and YSYEKL. The V gene end was trimmed by 3 bases and the J gene end by 2 bases; junction bases not matched to a gene: 16. CDR3 in amino acids: CASSQGPGTSGGHHDTDTQYF. CDR3 nucleotide sequence: TGCGCCAGCAGCCAGGGCCCGGGGACTAGCGGGGGCCACCACGACACAGATACGCAGTATTTT.

The J gene is TRBJ2-7, the V gene TRBV11-2; possible D gene TRBD2, 5 bases. Germline V gene lookup returns CDR1 SGHAT and CDR2 FQNNGV. Trimming took 5 bases from V and 0 from J, leaving 11 bases between them. The CDR3 is made up of 14 amino acids. CDR3 loop: CASSHRTLSYEQYF. In DNA form, the CDR3 reads TGTGCCAGCAGCCACCGGACTCTCTCCTACGAGCAGTACTTC. The full variable domain, with the rest looked up from reference TRBV11-2 and TRBJ2-7, is EAGVAQSPRYKIIEKRQSVAFWCNPISGHATLYWYQQILGQGPKLLIQFQNNGVVDDSQLPKDRFSAERLKGVDSTLKIQPAKLEDSAVYLCASSHRTLSYEQYFGPGTRLTVT.

The chain couples TRBV25-1 to TRBJ2-3; a weak D match, TRBD1 (6 bases). CDR1 and CDR2 from the germline V gene are MGHDK and SYGVNS. Trimming took off 6 bases at V and 0 bases at J, with 16 bases between the two ends. The CDR3 has 16 amino acids. CDR3 DNA: TGTGCCAGCAGGGGGGCGGCTATTCCTAGCACAGATACGCAGTATTTT. Translated: CASRGAAIPSTDTQYF. Using reference TRBV25-1 and TRBJ2-3 for the parts outside the CDR3, the full variable domain is EADIYQTPRYLVIGTGKKITLECSQTMGHDKMYWYQQDPGMELHLIHYSYGVNSTEKGDLSSESTVSRIRTEHFPLTLESARPSHTSQYLCASRGAAIPSTDTQYFGPGTRLTVL.

This rearrangement joins TRBV5-6 to TRBJ2-1, with 8 bases that match TRBD2. The CDR3 spans 15 residues. Per germline, CDR1 SGHDT and CDR2 YYEEEE. V gave up 1 base and J gave up 6 bases; unmatched junction bases: 6. The CDR3 DNA reads TGTGCCAGCAGCTTGCAGCCGGGAGGGCGCAATGAGCAGTTCTTC. This translates into CASSLQPGGRNEQFF.

V gene TRBV5-1 combines with J gene TRBJ2-5; D remains ambiguous. V gave up 0 bases and J gave up 2 bases, with 8 bases separating them. This CDR3 region has 14 residues. Germline V CDR1 and CDR2: SGHRS, YFSETQ. The CDR3 loop is CASSLVMLQETQYF. CDR3 in DNA: TGCGCCAGCAGCTTGGTAATGCTACAAGAGACCCAGTACTTC. Combining the CDR3 with reference TRBV5-1 and TRBJ2-5 gives the whole variable domain KAGVTQTPRYLIKTRGQQVTLSCSPISGHRSVSWYQQTPGQGLQFLFEYFSETQRNKGNFPGRFSGRQFSNSRSEMNVSTLELGDSALYLCASSLVMLQETQYFGPGTRLLVL.

CDR3: CASSLAHTGRSNQPQHF. The CDR3 DNA reads as TGTGCCAGCAGCTTAGCGCACACAGGCCGAAGCAATCAGCCCCAGCATTTT. The chain couples TRBV7-2 to TRBJ1-5, with D tentatively TRBD1 (5 bases). The germline V gene encodes CDR1 SGHTA and CDR2 FQGNSA. The V end was cut by 0 bases, the J end by 1 base, with 13 bases between. The CDR3 has 17 residues.

This chain joins TRBV7-2 and TRBJ1-6; weak D call: TRBD1 (6 bases). This CDR3 region has 16 residues. Germline V gives CDR1 SGHTA, CDR2 FQGNSA. Trimming cost V 3 bases and J 7 bases, with 16 bases left between them. The CDR3 reads CASSLRQAGGNSPLHF. The CDR3 DNA sequence: TGTGCCAGCAGCTTGAGACAGGCGGGAGGGAATTCACCCCTCCACTTT.

This chain connects TRBV28 to TRBJ2-5; 7 positions match TRBD2. The J call may be wrong; the DNA end is better matched by TRBJ2-7. From germline, CDR1 is MDHEN and CDR2 SYDVKM. The CDR3 has 19 residues. DNA of the CDR3: TGTGCCAGCAGTTTATTCCCAGGGAGGGTTTCCTTTAAAACCTACGAGCAGTACTTC. It is translated as CASSLFPGRVSFKTYEQYF.

This clone is a singleton in its sample. The chain uses TRBV4-1 and TRBJ1-1; 7 bases are a match to TRBD1. Germline-derived CDR1 and CDR2 are MGHRA and YSYEKL. J gave up 1 base and V 1 base, and 0 bases lay outside the gene matches. The CDR3 runs to 14 residues. The CDR3 DNA is TGCGCCAGCAGCCAAGGACAGGGGAACACTGAAGCTTTCTTT. This codes for CASSQGQGNTEAFF.

This chain links TRBV27 with TRBJ1-2; tentative D call: TRBD1 (6 bases). In germline, CDR1 is MNHEY, CDR2 SMNVEV (reference sequence). The ends were cut back, 7 bases at V and 5 bases at J, with 23 bases in the middle. This CDR3 contains 16 residues. CDR3 sequence reads: CASMGLQQDSSYGYTF. In DNA, the CDR3 is TGTGCCAGCATGGGCCTCCAACAGGACAGTTCTTATGGCTACACCTTC.

This sequence joins TRBV27 and TRBJ2-1, with 11 nucleotides matching TRBD2. Trimming took 6 bases from V and 7 from J; bases not matched to a gene: 8. The CDR3 runs to 15 residues. Germline loops: CDR1 MNHEY, CDR2 SMNVEV (reference sequence). As DNA, the CDR3 is TGTGCCAGCAGGATACTAGCGGGAGCGGGGAATGAGCAGTTCTTC. Encoded protein: CASRILAGAGNEQFF.

V is TRBV5-4 and J is TRBJ1-2; D perhaps matches TRBD1 (6 bases). V lost 0 bases and J lost 8, with 11 bases in between. Germline CDR1 reads SGHNT; CDR2 reads YYREEE (reference sequence). The CDR3 covers 13 residues. The CDR3 is CASSLVAGAGYTF. The CDR3 nucleotides read TGTGCCAGCAGCTTGGTTGCGGGGGCCGGCTACACCTTC.

CDR3 region: CASAREGLGEQYF. CDR3 sequence (DNA): TGCGCCAGCGCCCGGGAGGGCCTGGGCGAGCAGTACTTC. The chain carries TRBV5-1 and TRBJ2-7; 8 nucleotides align to TRBD2. Trimming cost V 7 bases and J 6 bases; bases outside gene matches: 9. In germline, CDR1 is SGHRS, CDR2 YFSETQ. The CDR3 covers 13 residues.

The rearrangement uses TRBV5-1 and TRBJ1-1, with a tentative D call TRBD1 (6 bases). The CDR3 is made up of 18 amino acids. Germline CDR1 and CDR2: SGHRS and YFSETQ. Trimming took 0 bases from V and 1 from J, leaving 19 bases between them. Here the CDR3 reads CASSLAGVLPGGNTEAFF. DNA of the CDR3: TGCGCCAGCAGCTTGGCAGGGGTTCTGCCAGGTGGGAACACTGAAGCTTTCTTT. The full variable domain, in which reference TRBV5-1 and TRBJ1-1 provide the parts outside the CDR3, is KAGVTQTPRYLIKTRGQQVTLSCSPISGHRSVSWYQQTPGQGLQFLFEYFSETQRNKGNFPGRFSGRQFSNSRSEMNVSTLELGDSALYLCASSLAGVLPGGNTEAFFGQGTRLTVV.

CDR3 in DNA: TGTGCCAGTACGAGTCAGGGAATAGCTGGGGCCCAGCATTTT. Translation gives CASTSQGIAGAQHF. The chain uses TRBV19 and TRBJ1-5; the D gene is possibly TRBD1 (5 bases). Trimming pared 7 bases from V and 11 bases from J, leaving 21 bases between. From germline, CDR1 is LNHDA and CDR2 SQIVND (reference sequence). The CDR3 has 14 amino acids.

The chain carries TRBV28 and TRBJ2-7, with a tentative D call TRBD1 (6 bases). The germline gives CDR1 MDHEN, CDR2 SYDVKM. The CDR3 is 17 amino acids. Trimming shortened V by 5 bases and J by 4 bases, and 24 bases separated the two germline ends. CDR3 nucleotide sequence: TGTGCCAGCAGTCTTCGACAGGTCCCATCCCTCTCTTACGAGCAGTACTTC. This translates into CASSLRQVPSLSYEQYF.

The gene calls are TRBV30 and TRBJ2-7, with 8 bases aligning to TRBD1. In germline, CDR1 is GTSNPN, CDR2 SVGIG (reference sequence). The CDR3 length is 12 residues. J gave up 6 bases and V 5 bases, and 6 bases lay outside the gene matches. CDR3 sequence reads: CAWGQGRVEQYF. The CDR3, as DNA: TGTGCCTGGGGACAGGGCAGGGTCGAGCAGTACTTC. The full variable domain, in which reference TRBV30 and TRBJ2-7 provide the parts outside the CDR3, is SQTIHQWPATLVQPVGSPLSLECTVEGTSNPNLYWYRQAAGRGLQLLFYSVGIGQISSEVPQNLSASRPQDRQFILSSKKLLLSDSGFYLCAWGQGRVEQYFGPGTRLTVT.

This rearrangement joins TRBV5-1 to TRBJ2-3, with no clear D. Per the germline V gene, CDR1 is SGHRS and CDR2 is YFSETQ. The length of the CDR3 is 14 residues. Trimming shortened V by 0 bases and J by 0 bases, and 5 bases separated the two germline ends. The CDR3, as DNA: TGCGCCAGCAGCTTGGACTCGAGCACAGATACGCAGTATTTT. Encoded protein: CASSLDSSTDTQYF.

V is TRBV4-1 and J is TRBJ2-6; TRBD1 matches at 8 bases. The CDR3 contains 16 residues. CDR1 MGHRA and CDR2 YSYEKL come from the germline V gene. V shed 4 bases, J shed 2 bases, and the junction held 4 bases outside the gene matches. CDR3 bases: TGCGCCAGCAGCCTCCAGGACAGGGCTGGGGCCAACGTCCTGACTTTC. Protein: CASSLQDRAGANVLTF.

V usage is TRBV28 and J usage is TRBJ2-3; unclear D gene. With 6 bases removed from V and 7 bases from J, the gap between germline ends came to 17 bases. CDR1 and CDR2 (germline): MDHEN, SYDVKM. CDR3 size: 14 residues. CDR3 DNA: TGTGCCAGCAGCGCCCCCCCCGCGGCTCATACGCAGTATTTT. Protein sequence: CASSAPPAAHTQYF.